This is a list of T cell receptor beta chains from one sample in a study of early T cells in non-severe SARS-CoV-2 infection. TCRdb independently ran MiXCR on the 5' RACE reads; one entry per CDR3 protein. The table lists some 49,000 distinct CDR3 sequences, 8% to 9% of them singletons. Sequencing was done on a sample of whole blood. The origin of the receptors is an adult who was a healthcare worker with PCR-confirmed SARS-CoV-2 infection or an uninfected control (not recorded which). Both conserved end residues are part of each CDR3. Each record gives: clone size, J gene, V gene, D gene, CDR3 DNA, CDR3 protein. The D gene is left open where the match is weak. Expanded clones are given a class, and other clones once, few, many or no size at all.

size: few
J: TRBJ2-7
V: TRBV7-2
D: .
DNA: TGTGCCAGCAGCTTACTAGCCTCCTACGAGCAGTACTTC
CDR3: CASSLLASYEQYF

size: .
J: TRBJ2-2
V: TRBV5-1
D: .
DNA: TGCGCCAGCAGCTTGGTGGCAGGGCCGAACACCGGGGAGCTGTTTTTT
CDR3: CASSLVAGPNTGELFF

size: many
J: TRBJ2-1
V: TRBV7-9
D: TRBD2
DNA: TGTGCCAGCAGGACTAGCGGGATAACAGGGGAGCAGTTCTTC
CDR3: CASRTSGITGEQFF

size: .
J: TRBJ1-5
V: TRBV20-1
D: TRBD1
DNA: TGCAGTGCCAGATCCCGGGACAGGGGCAATCAGCCCCAGCATTTT
CDR3: CSARSRDRGNQPQHF

size: many
J: TRBJ2-5
V: TRBV29-1
D: .
DNA: TGCAGCGTTGACACAGGGGGGGGAGAGACCCAGTACTTC
CDR3: CSVDTGGGETQYF

size: .
J: TRBJ2-1
V: TRBV5-5
D: TRBD1
DNA: TGTGCCAGCACACGGACAGGGGCATTCAATGAGCAGTTCTTC
CDR3: CASTRTGAFNEQFF

size: .
J: TRBJ2-7
V: TRBV28
D: TRBD2
DNA: TGTGCCAGCAGTTTAAGCGGGAGCTCCTACGAGCAGTACTTC
CDR3: CASSLSGSSYEQYF

size: .
J: TRBJ2-2
V: TRBV12-3/TRBV12-4
D: .
DNA: TGTGCCAGCAGTTTTGGGAGGTCCGGCGCCGGGGAGCTGTTTTTT
CDR3: CASSFGRSGAGELFF

size: many
J: TRBJ1-2
V: TRBV9
D: TRBD1
DNA: TGTGCCAGCAGCGCGGGACAGGGCGATGGCTACACCTTC
CDR3: CASSAGQGDGYTF

size: few
J: TRBJ2-7
V: TRBV20-1
D: TRBD1
DNA: TGCAGTGCTTCGCATACATGGGGGACAGTAGCCTACGAGCAGTACTTC
CDR3: CSASHTWGTVAYEQYF

size: many
J: TRBJ2-7
V: TRBV27
D: .
DNA: TGTGCCAGCAGTTTCTCTCGAGGAGGTAGCGGCGAGCAGTACTTC
CDR3: CASSFSRGGSGEQYF

size: few
J: TRBJ2-7
V: TRBV4-1
D: .
DNA: TGCGCCAGCAGTCCCCGGGGTACCGAGCAGTACTTC
CDR3: CASSPRGTEQYF

size: few
J: TRBJ2-7
V: TRBV9
D: .
DNA: TGTGCCAGCAGCCCCCGGGACATGAACTACGAGCAGTACTTC
CDR3: CASSPRDMNYEQYF

size: .
J: TRBJ2-1
V: TRBV6-7
D: TRBD2
DNA: TGTGCCAGCAGTTACTCGCGGGAAAAGCGGGGTCTTTACAATGAGCAGTTCTTC
CDR3: CASSYSREKRGLYNEQFF

size: many
J: TRBJ2-7
V: TRBV7-9
D: .
DNA: TGTGCCAGCAGCTTTGGCTGGATCTACGAGCAGTACTTC
CDR3: CASSFGWIYEQYF

size: few
J: TRBJ2-3
V: TRBV27
D: TRBD2
DNA: TGTGCCAGCAGTTTATATAGCGGGGGGCTGGCGCGTACGCAGTATTTT
CDR3: CASSLYSGGLARTQYF

size: many
J: TRBJ1-5
V: TRBV7-8
D: .
DNA: TGTGCCAGCAGCTTAAGATGGGGCGAGGGTCAGCCCCAGCATTTT
CDR3: CASSLRWGEGQPQHF

size: many
J: TRBJ1-5
V: TRBV20-1
D: TRBD1
DNA: TGCAGTGCTAGTAGGGGACAGATCAATCAGCCCCAGCATTTT
CDR3: CSASRGQINQPQHF

size: .
J: TRBJ2-2
V: TRBV7-8
D: .
DNA: TGTGCCAGCAGCTTATATGGGAACACCGGGGAGCTGTTTTTT
CDR3: CASSLYGNTGELFF

size: few
J: TRBJ2-1
V: TRBV4-1
D: .
DNA: TGCGCCAGCAGCCAAGAACGCCAGGTCAAAGAGCAGTTCTTC
CDR3: CASSQERQVKEQFF

size: few
J: TRBJ2-7
V: TRBV28
D: TRBD1
DNA: TGTGCCAGCAGTCCTCGACAGGGGGTTCCCTACGAGCAGTACTTC
CDR3: CASSPRQGVPYEQYF

size: .
J: TRBJ1-1
V: TRBV9
D: .
DNA: TGTGCCAGCAGCGCGGACATCACTGAAGCTTTCTTT
CDR3: CASSADITEAFF